A selection of T cell receptor beta chains follows, all from one sample in a study of identical twins. TCRdb re-called the 5' RACE reads with MiXCR, one entry per CDR3 protein. The sample includes around 650,000 distinct CDR3 sequences, around 7.4% seen only once; the top ten take over 1.5%. These records were also assigned to another study, of yellow fever vaccine responses in identical twins.

The material sequenced was PBMCs. The origin of the receptors is a woman aged 18 to 35 in good health. Each CDR3 is given with its conserved first and last residue. Each record gives: V gene, D gene, J gene, clone size, CDR3 length, CDR3 protein, CDR3 DNA. The D gene is left open where the match is weak. Clone size is not always given. Where it is, it says once, few, many or a class for expanded clones.

TRBV11-2,TRBD1,TRBJ1-4,NA,14,CASSLMGTAEKLFF,TGTGCCAGCAGCTTAATGGGGACAGCAGAAAAACTGTTTTTT
TRBV7-2,NA,TRBJ2-2,many,14,CASSSGPTAGELFF,TGTGCCAGCAGCTCGGGACCGACGGCGGGGGAGCTGTTTTTT
TRBV5-1,NA,TRBJ2-1,many,16,CASSPWTNSVYNEQFF,TGCGCCAGCAGCCCTTGGACCAATTCGGTCTACAATGAGCAGTTCTTC
TRBV10-3,TRBD2,TRBJ2-1,NA,12,CAIRAGGNEQFF,TGTGCCATCCGAGCGGGGGGGAATGAGCAGTTCTTC
TRBV3-1,NA,TRBJ2-7,many,15,CASSQVQGRFYEQYF,TGTGCCAGCAGCCAAGTACAGGGTAGATTCTACGAGCAGTACTTC
TRBV4-1,NA,TRBJ2-2,NA,15,CASSQGGRGTGELFF,TGCGCCAGCAGCCAAGGGGGGCGAGGGACCGGGGAGCTGTTTTTT
TRBV20-1,TRBD1,TRBJ1-1,NA,13,CSAKQGQYTEAFF,TGCAGTGCCAAACAGGGGCAGTACACTGAAGCTTTCTTT
TRBV2,TRBD1,TRBJ2-1,many,16,CASSSLGTGGYNEQFF,TGTGCCAGCAGTTCCCTCGGGACAGGGGGTTACAATGAGCAGTTCTTC
TRBV2,NA,TRBJ1-4,NA,14,CASSERPGPEKLFF,TGTGCCAGCAGTGAACGGCCGGGGCCGGAAAAACTGTTTTTT
TRBV5-6,TRBD2,TRBJ2-5,NA,15,CASSGGGLGRETQYF,TGTGCCAGCAGTGGCGGGGGACTGGGGCGAGAGACCCAGTACTTC
TRBV15,TRBD2,TRBJ2-5,NA,16,CATSKRSGASAETQYF,TGTGCCACCAGCAAACGTAGCGGGGCAAGTGCGGAGACCCAGTACTTC
TRBV14,NA,TRBJ2-7,NA,15,CASSQGLAPAYEQYF,TGTGCCAGCAGCCAGGGGCTAGCGCCTGCCTACGAGCAGTACTTC
TRBV10-2,NA,TRBJ2-5,few,11,CASTGLETQYF,TGCGCCAGCACGGGGCTGGAGACCCAGTACTTC
TRBV12-3/TRBV12-4,NA,TRBJ2-2,many,12,CASSQNTGELFF,TGTGCCAGCAGCCAAAACACCGGGGAGCTGTTTTTT
TRBV15,TRBD1,TRBJ1-3,NA,15,CATSRDRGPGNTIYF,TGTGCCACCAGCAGGGACAGGGGGCCTGGAAACACCATATATTTT
TRBV20-1,TRBD2,TRBJ2-7,NA,14,CSARGAGERYEQYF,TGCAGTGCTAGAGGAGCGGGAGAGAGGTACGAGCAGTACTTC
TRBV5-1,NA,TRBJ2-3,NA,15,CASSLAGDITDTQYF,TGCGCCAGCAGCTTGGCGGGGGACATCACAGATACGCAGTATTTT
TRBV11-3,TRBD1,TRBJ2-5,few,16,CASSQGQVGRTETQYF,TGTGCCAGCAGCCAGGGACAGGTGGGCAGAACGGAGACCCAGTACTTC
TRBV7-3,NA,TRBJ2-1,few,15,CASSPRLISYNEQFF,TGTGCCAGCAGCCCCCGCTTAATCTCCTACAATGAGCAGTTCTTC
TRBV6-5,TRBD1,TRBJ2-1,NA,17,CASSYQWDREIYNEQFF,TGTGCCAGCAGTTACCAATGGGACAGGGAGATATACAATGAGCAGTTCTTC
TRBV7-2,NA,TRBJ1-2,NA,15,CASSFPGGGLYGYTF,TGTGCCAGCAGCTTTCCTGGTGGGGGCCTCTATGGCTACACCTTC
TRBV10-2,NA,TRBJ2-5,many,16,CASRGRDRHHKETQYF,TGCGCCAGCAGGGGCCGCGACAGACACCACAAAGAGACCCAGTACTTC
TRBV5-1,NA,TRBJ2-1,few,13,CASSLASPDEQFF,TGCGCCAGCAGCTTGGCCTCCCCGGATGAGCAGTTCTTC
TRBV5-1,TRBD2,TRBJ2-1,many,16,CASSSTGGILRNEQFF,TGCGCCAGCAGTTCAACCGGGGGGATACTTCGCAATGAGCAGTTCTTC
TRBV5-4,NA,TRBJ1-1,NA,15,CASSLATGFDTEAFF,TGTGCCAGCAGCTTGGCCACGGGGTTTGACACTGAAGCTTTCTTT
TRBV12-3/TRBV12-4,NA,TRBJ1-3,many,12,CASSFQGNTIYF,TGTGCCAGCAGTTTCCAGGGAAACACCATATATTTT
TRBV2,NA,TRBJ1-6,NA,14,CASSLSRSNSPLHF,TGTGCCAGCAGTCTCTCCAGGAGTAATTCACCCCTCCACTTT
TRBV2,NA,TRBJ2-2,many,13,CASSGGRTGELFF,TGTGCCAGCAGCGGAGGGAGGACCGGGGAGCTGTTTTTT
TRBV12-3/TRBV12-4,NA,TRBJ1-6,NA,11,CASSIQGPLHF,TGTGCCAGCAGCATTCAGGGGCCCCTCCACTTT
TRBV12-3/TRBV12-4,NA,TRBJ1-5,NA,15,CATHPLVEGNQPQHF,TGTGCCACCCATCCGCTGGTCGAAGGTAATCAGCCCCAGCATTTT
TRBV24-1,TRBD2,TRBJ2-1,many,17,CATVGQGTSGGYNEQFF,TGTGCCACCGTTGGACAGGGGACTAGCGGGGGGTACAATGAGCAGTTCTTC
TRBV21-1,NA,TRBJ2-7,NA,13,CASPQGGRHEQYF,TGTGCCAGCCCCCAGGGGGGGCGCCACGAGCAGTACTTC
TRBV2,NA,TRBJ2-5,NA,10,CASSEGTQYF,TGTGCCAGCTCTGAAGGGACCCAGTACTTC
TRBV5-4,TRBD1,TRBJ1-2,few,14,CASSIGTDDYGYTF,TGTGCCAGCAGCATTGGGACAGACGACTATGGCTACACCTTC
TRBV10-3,TRBD2,TRBJ2-1,NA,15,CAISLAGEAYNEQFF,TGTGCCATCAGTTTAGCGGGAGAAGCCTACAATGAGCAGTTCTTC
TRBV5-5,NA,TRBJ2-3,few,14,CASTQGGGTDTQYF,TGTGCCAGCACCCAGGGGGGGGGTACAGATACGCAGTATTTT
TRBV5-1,NA,TRBJ2-5,many,14,CASSPWGLEETQYF,TGCGCCAGCAGTCCATGGGGACTCGAGGAGACCCAGTACTTC
TRBV5-1,NA,TRBJ2-1,many,15,CASSLGSVGYNEQFF,TGCGCCAGCAGCTTGGGTTCCGTGGGCTACAATGAGCAGTTCTTC
TRBV4-1,NA,TRBJ1-2,few,15,CASSQVIQGVYGYTF,TGCGCCAGCAGCCAAGTAATTCAGGGTGTGTATGGCTACACCTTC
TRBV25-1,NA,TRBJ1-1,many,13,CASGGQQNTEAFF,TGTGCCAGCGGGGGACAACAGAACACTGAAGCTTTCTTT
TRBV20-1,NA,TRBJ1-1,few,16,CSAREGTGQANTEAFF,TGCAGTGCTAGAGAGGGTACAGGGCAAGCGAACACTGAAGCTTTCTTT
TRBV4-1,TRBD1,TRBJ2-3,NA,15,CASSRLDRTTDTQYF,TGCGCCAGCAGCCGCCTGGACAGGACAACAGATACGCAGTATTTT
TRBV4-1,NA,TRBJ2-5,NA,11,CASSPCGAQYF,TGCGCCAGCAGCCCGTGTGGAGCCCAGTACTTC
TRBV29-1,NA,TRBJ1-2,NA,12,CSVDRGPYGYTF,TGCAGCGTTGACAGGGGCCCCTATGGCTACACCTTC
TRBV12-3/TRBV12-4,TRBD1,TRBJ2-7,many,15,CASSANRGSRYEQYF,TGTGCCAGCAGCGCGAACAGGGGATCGCGCTACGAGCAGTACTTC
TRBV3-1,TRBD2,TRBJ2-1,few,18,CASSQVRPRTRQYNEQFF,TGTGCCAGCAGCCAAGTACGACCGAGGACTAGGCAGTACAATGAGCAGTTCTTC
TRBV20-1,NA,TRBJ2-7,few,13,CSASWDLAYEQYF,TGCAGTGCTAGCTGGGACTTAGCCTACGAGCAGTACTTC
TRBV20-1,NA,TRBJ1-2,many,15,CSARGPYEGYYGYTF,TGCAGTGCTAGAGGCCCTTATGAAGGGTACTATGGCTACACCTTC
TRBV7-2,NA,TRBJ2-1,NA,15,CASSLDGRGWGEQFF,TGTGCCAGCAGCTTAGACGGGCGGGGTTGGGGGGAGCAGTTCTTC
TRBV10-3,TRBD2,TRBJ2-5,NA,17,CAISEPGTSGGFETQYF,TGTGCCATCAGTGAGCCCGGGACTAGCGGGGGATTTGAGACCCAGTACTTC
TRBV7-2,NA,TRBJ2-3,NA,13,CASSNPTLDTQYF,TGTGCCAGCAGTAACCCGACACTTGATACGCAGTATTTT
TRBV9,TRBD1,TRBJ1-1,few,16,CASSAGQGVGNTEAFF,TGTGCCAGCAGCGCCGGACAGGGAGTTGGGAACACTGAAGCTTTCTTT
TRBV7-9,NA,TRBJ2-4,many,14,CASSPTAERDIQYF,TGTGCCAGCAGCCCTACTGCGGAACGGGACATTCAGTACTTC